The T cell receptor beta chain under discussion was sequenced for a study of blood T cell repertoires in COVID-19. Germline-derived CDR1 and CDR2 are LNHNV and YYDKDF (reference sequence). Trimming removed 0 bases from V and 5 bases from J, with 11 bases in between. CDR3 length: 14 amino acids. In the original processing: Amplification of reference gene primers provided the estimated nucleated cell counts. TCRdb's table, derived via immunoSEQ multiplex PCR, lists solely in-frame clones and lacks some. D and trimming were read from the DNA, whereas the V and J calls and clone size are those reported in that table. The sample shows about 170,000 clones, around 84% of them seen only once.

The clonotype comes from a woman in her 70s with COVID-19, enrolled during active disease. The sample was peripheral blood. V is TRBV15 and J is TRBJ2-7; no reliable D call. CDR3 amino acids: CATSRDPSPHEQYF. The DNA of the CDR3 is TGTGCCACCAGCAGAGATCCCTCTCCCCACGAGCAGTACTTC. Full variable domain (missing parts from reference TRBV15 and TRBJ2-7): DAMVIQNPRYQVTQFGKPVTLSCSQTLNHNVMYWYQQKSSQAPKLLFHYYDKDFNNEADTPDNFQSRRPNTSFCFLDIRSPGLGDTAMYLCATSRDPSPHEQYFGPGTRLTVT.